This entry lists 10 T cell receptor beta chains sequenced from one sample in a study of control samples from healthy donors and cancer patients. Profiled with immunoSEQ multiplex PCR; TCRdb holds only in-frame clones, not every one. The sample yields 150,000 to 200,000 clones, 85% to 95% seen once. What was sequenced was blood. These receptors were collected from a woman between 40 and 55 years old in good health.

The rearrangement links TRBV12-3 or TRBV12-4 to TRBJ2-3, with D maybe TRBD1 (5 bases). The CDR3 has 12 residues. Trimming shortened V by 6 bases and J by 5 bases, and 9 bases separated the two germline ends. The CDR3 DNA is TGTGCCAGCAGCCAAACAGGAGATACGCAGTATTTT. Protein product: CASSQTGDTQYF.

This chain uses TRBV4-3 with TRBJ2-7; 9 bases line up with TRBD1. The length of the CDR3 is 15 residues. Germline CDR1 is LGHNA and CDR2 is YSLEER. The J segment lost 3 bases and the V segment lost 0 bases, leaving 3 bases of the junction unmatched. CDR3 region: CASSQEWDRDYEQYF. CDR3 DNA sequence: TGCGCCAGCAGCCAAGAGTGGGACAGGGACTACGAGCAGTACTTC.

This clone was counted once. In DNA form, the CDR3 reads TGTGCCAGTACTTATTCAGGGCGCGACGGCTACACCTTC. Translating gives CASTYSGRDGYTF. The chain recombines TRBV19 with TRBJ1-2, with D perhaps TRBD1 (5 bases). The germline gives CDR1 LNHDA, CDR2 SQIVND (reference sequence). Trimming cost V 7 bases and J 8 bases, with 17 bases left between them. The CDR3 has 13 amino acids.

V is TRBV7-3 and J is TRBJ2-6, with 7 bases fitting TRBD1. Germline trimming cut 5 bases from V and 4 bases from J; bases unmatched to any gene: 8. Germline V CDR1 and CDR2: SGHTA, FQGTGA. CDR3 length: 16 residues. This CDR3 is CASSDTGAGGANVLTF. The CDR3 nucleotides read TGTGCCAGCAGCGATACAGGGGCAGGCGGGGCCAACGTCCTGACTTTC.

The chain employs TRBV5-1 and TRBJ1-1; D is possibly TRBD1 (6 bases). With 0 bases removed from V and 3 bases from J, the gap between germline ends came to 12 bases. The germline CDR1 and CDR2 sequences are SGHRS and YFSETQ. This CDR3 spans 15 amino acids. The CDR3 DNA reads TGCGCCAGCAGCTTGGACCCAGGGGTTGACACTGAAGCTTTCTTT. Translating it yields CASSLDPGVDTEAFF.

This chain links TRBV19 with TRBJ1-2; D may be TRBD1 (6 bases). With 4 bases removed from V and 8 bases from J, the gap between germline ends came to 17 bases. CDR1 and CDR2 from the germline V gene are LNHDA and SQIVND (reference sequence). The CDR3 spans 14 residues. The CDR3 coding sequence is TGTGCCAGTAGTACTCAAAGGGGGACGGTCGGCTACACCTTC. Translated, it gives CASSTQRGTVGYTF.

V and J are TRBV27 and TRBJ2-2; D is ambiguous. V was trimmed by 2 bases and J by 1 base, leaving 5 bases between them. CDR1 and CDR2 (germline): MNHEY, SMNVEV (reference sequence). This CDR3 region has 14 residues. CDR3 loop: CASSLGLNTGELFF. In DNA, the CDR3 is TGTGCCAGCAGTTTAGGTTTGAACACCGGGGAGCTGTTTTTT.

The V and J genes are TRBV27 and TRBJ1-5; D perhaps matches TRBD1 (6 bases). Germline CDR1 reads MNHEY; CDR2 reads SMNVEV (reference sequence). V was clipped by 5 bases and J by 6 bases, with 17 bases between them. The CDR3 runs 15 residues. The CDR3 protein is CASSMGAGFSQPQHF. The CDR3 DNA reads as TGTGCCAGCAGTATGGGGGCGGGTTTTAGTCAGCCCCAGCATTTT.

V and J are TRBV14 and TRBJ1-5, with D unresolved. This CDR3 region has 13 residues. Trimming left V 0 bases short and J 10 bases short, with 10 bases between. In germline, CDR1 is SGHDN, CDR2 FVKESK. The CDR3 is CASSQDLRSPQHF. CDR3 DNA sequence: TGTGCCAGCAGCCAAGATCTGAGGTCCCCCCAGCATTTT.

This clone has just one count. The chain combines TRBV5-1 with TRBJ2-2; the D gene is possibly TRBD1 (8 bases). V lost 3 bases and J lost 5, with 17 bases in between. The germline V gene encodes CDR1 SGHRS and CDR2 YFSETQ. The CDR3 is 16 amino acids. CDR3 amino acids: CASSSRTGTTTGELFF. The CDR3 coding sequence is TGCGCCAGCAGCTCGAGGACAGGGACTACTACCGGGGAGCTGTTTTTT. Full variable domain (outside the CDR3, taken from reference TRBV5-1 and TRBJ2-2): KAGVTQTPRYLIKTRGQQVTLSCSPISGHRSVSWYQQTPGQGLQFLFEYFSETQRNKGNFPGRFSGRQFSNSRSEMNVSTLELGDSALYLCASSSRTGTTTGELFFGEGSRLTVL.